This TCR beta chain was obtained from a study of T-cell reconstitution after alpha-beta-depleted transplantation in children. TCRbeta library construction was performed incorporating unique molecular identifiers. TCRdb passed the PCR reads through MiXCR, listing each CDR3 protein once. The table records a few hundred thousand distinct CDR3 sequences, about a tenth of them present only once. J lost 1 base, V lost 1 base, and 4 bases had no gene match. This CDR3 is 16 amino acids long. Looked up from germline, CDR1 is MGHRA and CDR2 is YSYEKL. This sequence joins TRBV4-1 and TRBJ2-5, with 9 nucleotides matching TRBD2. The TCR comes from a human donor who donated a stem cell graft to a child with acute myeloid leukemia. The material was PBMCs from the stem cell graft donor, obtained from the stem cell graft. CDR3: CASSQVLAGFQETQYF. In DNA form, the CDR3 reads TGCGCCAGCAGCCAAGTACTAGCGGGCTTCCAAGAGACCCAGTACTTC.